This T cell receptor beta chain is from a study of Siglec-9 on CD8 T cells in melanoma. This CDR3 spans 13 amino acids. Deletions cut 6 bases from V and 1 base from J, with 9 bases between. In germline, CDR1 is PRHDT, CDR2 FYEKMQ (reference sequence). Profiling relied on immunoSEQ multiplex PCR, and the TCRdb table lists in-frame clones only, not all of them. The sample has about 36,000 clones; 80% to 85% are singletons. The table lists this clone with a few counts. This receptor was taken from a human donor in good health. What was sequenced was Siglec-9- CD8+ T cells sorted from blood. V and J are TRBV13 and TRBJ1-1; unclear D gene. CDR3 sequence: CASRWTGNTEAFF. The DNA for the CDR3 is TGTGCCAGCAGATGGACGGGGAACACTGAAGCTTTCTTT.